This TCR beta chain was recorded in a study of blood T cell repertoires in COVID-19. CDR1 is SGHRS, CDR2 YFSETQ, per germline. The CDR3 sequence is 15 residues long. Trimming took 1 base from V and 0 from J, leaving 11 bases between them. In the study's own analysis: By means of reference gene primer amplification, nucleated cell counts were estimated. Clones were read by immunoSEQ multiplex PCR, and TCRdb kept only the in-frame ones, dropping some. That table supplies the V and J calls and clone size; D and trimming were determined from the DNA. The sample holds over 130,000 clones; roughly four fifths are singletons and the top ten take around 7.8%.

The chain uses TRBV5-1 and TRBJ2-7; D uncertain. The receptor was derived from a human donor in a cohort sampled during active COVID-19. Input material: peripheral blood. CDR3 sequence: CASSLKPQSSYEQYF. In DNA, the CDR3 is TGCGCCAGCAGCTTGAAGCCCCAAAGCTCCTACGAGCAGTACTTC.